The 20 T cell receptor beta chains given below trace back to one sample, sequenced in a study of blood T cell repertoires in COVID-19. The data were produced by immunoSEQ multiplex PCR, yet TCRdb's version contains in-frame clones alone and is incomplete. Among about 190,000 clones listed, less than 90% were seen once. The specimen was peripheral blood. These receptors were taken from a woman in her thirties or forties with acute or convalescent COVID-19.

The chain employs TRBV11-1 and TRBJ2-5; weak D call: TRBD2 (5 bases). V was clipped by 8 bases and J by 5 bases, with 24 bases between them. The CDR3 has 16 amino acids. Germline assignment: CDR1 SGHAT and CDR2 FQDESV (reference sequence). The CDR3 loop is CASRGVGEIRRETQYF. CDR3 sequence (DNA): TGTGCCAGCCGAGGCGTCGGGGAGATTAGGAGGGAGACCCAGTACTTC.

The chain recombines TRBV19 with TRBJ1-3, with 10 bases that match TRBD1. Germline CDR1 and CDR2: LNHDA and SQIVND (reference sequence). Trimming at V came to 7 bases and at J to 3 bases, leaving 9 bases not matched to a gene. CDR3 length equals 16 residues. CDR3 loop: CASTRGTGVLGNTIYF. The CDR3 DNA reads as TGTGCCAGTACCAGAGGGACAGGGGTTCTTGGAAACACCATATATTTT.

The chain is built from TRBV3-1 (or the pseudogene TRBV3-2) and TRBJ2-3; D possibly corresponds to TRBD2 (6 bases). Germline values: CDR1 LGHDT, CDR2 YNNKEL (reference sequence). The CDR3 consists of 15 residues. V was cut by 4 bases and J by 0 bases, with 11 bases left in between. CDR3 amino acids: CASSPLGGSTDTQYF. DNA of the CDR3: TGTGCCAGCAGCCCCCTCGGGGGAAGCACAGATACGCAGTATTTT.

This chain connects TRBV27 to TRBJ1-2, with unresolved D. This CDR3 has 15 amino acids. Germline loops: CDR1 MNHEY, CDR2 SMNVEV (reference sequence). V gave up 2 bases and J gave up 4 bases, with 14 bases separating them. CDR3 sequence reads: CASSLTGLGGYGYTF. The CDR3 nucleotides read TGTGCCAGCAGTTTAACGGGATTGGGAGGCTATGGCTACACCTTC.

The CDR3 DNA follows: TGTGCCAGCAGCCCAGTGGGAGACTACATCTCCTACAATGAGCAGTTCTTC. Its translation: CASSPVGDYISYNEQFF. The chain has TRBV28 and TRBJ2-1; a possible D gene is TRBD2 (5 bases). The germline V and J ends were trimmed by 6 bases and 0 bases, with 18 bases remaining between them. CDR1 is MDHEN and CDR2 is SYDVKM in the germline V gene. There are 17 residues in the CDR3.

The CDR3 reads CASIRNTKAFF. CDR3 sequence (DNA): TGTGCCAGTATCCGGAATACTAAGGCTTTCTTT. The chain recombines TRBV19 with TRBJ1-1; D call uncertain. Trimming cost V 7 bases and J 11 bases, with 14 bases left between them. This CDR3 spans 11 amino acids. The germline V gene encodes CDR1 LNHDA and CDR2 SQIVND (reference sequence).

The rearrangement uses TRBV6-6 and TRBJ1-1; TRBD1 might be the D (6 bases). V was shortened by 7 bases and J by 3 bases, with 18 bases between the two germline ends. The CDR3 sequence is 15 residues long. Germline lookup yields CDR1 MNHNY and CDR2 SVGAGI (reference sequence). CDR3 bases: TGTGCCAGCACTGGTCCTCCCCCAGGGGACACTGAAGCTTTCTTT. As protein: CASTGPPPGDTEAFF.

The chain combines TRBV6-6 with TRBJ2-7, with 11 bases identical to TRBD2. Germline V gene data show CDR1 as MNHNY and CDR2 as SVGAGI (reference sequence). This CDR3 region has 16 residues. The V segment lost 0 bases and the J segment 5 bases; nucleotides outside the gene matches: 6. CDR3: CASSYSQTSGNDEQYF. The CDR3 DNA follows: TGTGCCAGCAGTTACTCGCAGACTAGCGGGAACGACGAGCAGTACTTC.

This chain links TRBV6-2 or TRBV6-3 with TRBJ2-5, with TRBD2 matching 13 bases. The V and J ends lost 6 bases and 4 bases, in that order; junction bases with no gene match: 11. Germline lookup yields CDR1 MNHEY and CDR2 SVGEGT. CDR3 length equals 17 residues. CDR3 region: CASSPGLAGASVETQYF. CDR3 coding DNA: TGTGCCAGCAGCCCCGGACTAGCGGGGGCCTCCGTAGAGACCCAGTACTTC.

This chain links TRBV7-8 with TRBJ1-1; the D gene is possibly TRBD1 (6 bases). The CDR3 runs to 15 residues. In germline, CDR1 is SGHVS, CDR2 FQNEAQ. The V and J ends lost 2 bases and 3 bases respectively, with 13 bases between them. The CDR3 reads CASSLMGGAYTEAFF. DNA of the CDR3: TGTGCCAGCAGCTTAATGGGGGGGGCATACACTGAAGCTTTCTTT.

The chain recombines TRBV7-2 with TRBJ2-7; 8 nucleotides match TRBD2. The CDR3 covers 14 residues. The trim removed 1 base at V and 3 bases at J, leaving 2 bases unmatched. From germline, CDR1 is SGHTA and CDR2 FQGNSA. The CDR3 loop is CASSLERGYYEQYF. The DNA for the CDR3 is TGTGCCAGCAGCTTAGAGCGGGGGTACTACGAGCAGTACTTC.

The rearrangement joins TRBV4-2 to TRBJ2-3, with D perhaps TRBD2 (5 bases). CDR1 is LGHNA and CDR2 is YNFKEQ in the germline V gene. V lost 0 bases and J 2 bases, leaving 15 bases between the germline ends. The CDR3 has 17 residues. The CDR3 coding sequence is TGTGCCAGCAGCCAAGAAGGAGGACTTTACCCCACAGATACGCAGTATTTT. It encodes CASSQEGGLYPTDTQYF.

In this sample, this clone turned up once. The chain carries TRBV5-4 and TRBJ1-1, with 10 bases matching TRBD1. Germline V gene data show CDR1 as SGHNT and CDR2 as YYREEE (reference sequence). After removal of 5 bases from V and 4 bases from J, the junction contained 5 bases not matched to a gene. The CDR3 runs 14 residues. The CDR3 nucleotides are TGTGCCAGCAGACCCGGGACAGGGGCCACTGAAGCTTTCTTT. As protein: CASRPGTGATEAFF.

V usage is TRBV14 and J usage is TRBJ1-2, with a tentative D call TRBD1 (5 bases). With 6 bases removed from V and 2 bases from J, the gap between germline ends came to 10 bases. CDR3 length: 13 amino acids. Per germline, CDR1 SGHDN and CDR2 FVKESK. The CDR3 DNA follows: TGTGCCAGCAGTCCAGGGAGGAACTATGGCTACACCTTC. It encodes CASSPGRNYGYTF.

The sample holds a few counts of this clone. This chain links TRBV5-1 with TRBJ2-1; 7 bases fit TRBD1. The CDR3 covers 15 residues. Germline V CDR1 and CDR2: SGHRS, YFSETQ. Unmatched junction bases numbered 3, after V lost 0 bases and J lost 3 bases. The CDR3 DNA is TGCGCCAGCAGCTTGGATGGACAGGACTACAATGAGCAGTTCTTC. This gives the protein CASSLDGQDYNEQFF.

CDR3 nucleotide sequence: TGTGCCAGCACTAGCAGAAACCAAGAGACCCAGTACTTC. It translates to CASTSRNQETQYF. This chain joins TRBV12-3 or TRBV12-4 and TRBJ2-5; maybe TRBD2 (5 bases). The ends were cut back, 7 bases at V and 0 bases at J, with 9 bases in the middle. The CDR3 sequence is 13 residues long.

The chain employs TRBV5-1 and TRBJ2-5; 7 nucleotides agree with TRBD2. Germline loops: CDR1 SGHRS, CDR2 YFSETQ. This CDR3 contains 14 residues. V lost 4 bases, J lost 2 bases, and 5 bases stayed unmatched. In nucleotides, the CDR3 is TGCGCCAGCAGCGAAATAGCGGGTCAAGAGACCCAGTACTTC. This gives the protein CASSEIAGQETQYF.

This clone came up once. The chain uses TRBV4-2 and TRBJ2-5; TRBD2 aligns across 9 bases. The V gene's germline CDR1 is LGHNA and CDR2 YNFKEQ. V was clipped by 0 bases and J by 5 bases; unmatched bases: 10. This CDR3 is 17 amino acids long. The CDR3 loop is CASSQERAGGSGETQYF. DNA for the CDR3: TGTGCCAGCAGCCAAGAACGAGCGGGGGGTAGTGGGGAGACCCAGTACTTC.

This clone was seen once. V and J are TRBV27 and TRBJ2-7; the match to TRBD1 covers 9 bases. Trimming at V came to 7 bases and at J to 3 bases, leaving 10 bases not matched to a gene. The germline V gene encodes CDR1 MNHEY and CDR2 SMNVEV (reference sequence). CDR3 length equals 15 residues. The CDR3 nucleotides are TGTGCCAGCACACGGACAGGGGCCTCATTCTACGAGCAGTACTTC. As protein: CASTRTGASFYEQYF.

The chain carries TRBV28 and TRBJ1-6; 7 nucleotides line up with TRBD1. The ends lost 7 bases at V and 12 bases at J; junction bases unmatched: 21. This CDR3 is built from 17 residues. The germline V gene encodes CDR1 MDHEN and CDR2 SYDVKM. The CDR3 coding sequence is TGTGCCAGCACCCGCCGGTTCCCACAGGGGCTCACCCAACCCCTCCACTTT. Translation gives CASTRRFPQGLTQPLHF.